What follows are 18 T cell receptor beta chains derived from one specimen sequenced in a study of blood T cell repertoires in COVID-19. TCRdb's copy holds only in-frame clones and misses some; the assay was immunoSEQ multiplex PCR. Seen here are 250,000 or so clones, 80% to 95% observed once, and the top ten hold about 3%. The sequencing input was PBMCs or T cells enriched from blood (not recorded which). The source is a middle-aged man who had been exposed to COVID-19.

The rearrangement uses TRBV5-1 and TRBJ2-1, with 10 bases that match TRBD2. Per germline, CDR1 SGHRS and CDR2 YFSETQ. This CDR3 is 17 amino acids long. J gave up 7 bases and V 1 base, and 11 bases lay outside the gene matches. CDR3 nucleotide sequence: TGCGCCAGCAGCTTGTTTTCCTCTAGCGGGAGTACGAATGAGCAGTTCTTC. Encoded protein: CASSLFSSSGSTNEQFF.

This clone was recorded only once. V usage is TRBV7-9 and J usage is TRBJ2-2, with TRBD1 matching over 7 bases. The CDR3 is 21 amino acids. Germline trimming cut 7 bases from V and 5 bases from J; bases unmatched to any gene: 28. CDR1 SEHNR and CDR2 FQNEAQ come from the germline V gene (reference sequence). The DNA for the CDR3 is TGTGCCAGCACCTTTCCCCGAACCGCCCTAGGAAGGGGGCGCCTTACCGGGGAGCTGTTTTTT. This gives the protein CASTFPRTALGRGRLTGELFF.

V usage is TRBV2 and J usage is TRBJ2-1; TRBD2 matches at 13 bases. Trimming took 8 bases from V and 4 from J; bases not matched to a gene: 8. The CDR3 consists of 16 residues. The germline CDR1 and CDR2 sequences are SNHLY and FYNNEI. The CDR3 bases are TGTGCCAGCCCAGGACTAGCGGGAGAAGGATACAATGAGCAGTTCTTC. Translation: CASPGLAGEGYNEQFF.

The chain combines TRBV1 with TRBJ2-5; the tabulated D call, TRBD2, remains unverified against the DNA. TRBV1 is flagged as a pseudogene. This CDR3 has 18 residues. CDR3 region: CTSSHDPFLAGTKETQYF. CDR3 DNA sequence: TGCACCAGCAGCCACGACCCTTTCCTAGCGGGGACTAAAGAGACCCAGTACTTC.

The chain employs TRBV5-6 and TRBJ1-1, with 7 bases identical to TRBD1. The germline V gene encodes CDR1 SGHDT and CDR2 YYEEEE. The CDR3 extends over 16 amino acids. V gave up 3 bases and J gave up 0 bases; unmatched junction bases: 8. The CDR3 spells CASSSMPGQMNTEAFF. DNA for the CDR3: TGTGCCAGCAGCTCGATGCCGGGACAGATGAACACTGAAGCTTTCTTT.

CDR3 bases: TGTGCCTGGAGTGTACCTAGCGGGAGGGCCAGGTCCTACGAGCAGTACTTC. This translates into CAWSVPSGRARSYEQYF. This rearrangement joins TRBV30 to TRBJ2-7, with 12 bases fitting TRBD2. From germline, CDR1 is GTSNPN and CDR2 SVGIG (reference sequence). This CDR3 contains 17 residues. V trimming: 0 bases; J trimming: 1 base; junction bases outside the gene matches: 7.

The CDR3 region has the DNA TGTGCCAGCAGCTTCACGGAGGGGCGCCGGGAGACCCAGTACTTC. It encodes CASSFTEGRRETQYF. The chain carries TRBV7-9 and TRBJ2-5, with D tentatively TRBD2 (6 bases). Trimming stripped 3 bases from V and 5 bases from J, with 16 bases between. Germline CDR1 reads SEHNR; CDR2 reads FQNEAQ (reference sequence). The CDR3 has 15 amino acids.

J is TRBJ1-2 and V is TRBV6-5, with a tentative D call TRBD1 (6 bases). The germline gives CDR1 MNHEY, CDR2 SVGAGI. The V and J ends lost 5 bases and 2 bases respectively, with 12 bases between them. The CDR3 is made up of 14 amino acids. The CDR3 coding sequence is TGTGCCAGCAGTCAGACAGACAGGAACTATGGCTACACCTTC. Its protein is CASSQTDRNYGYTF.

This chain connects TRBV5-4 to TRBJ1-1; 9 bases match TRBD1. Germline V CDR1 and CDR2: SGHNT, YYREEE (reference sequence). V gave up 0 bases and J gave up 3 bases; unmatched junction bases: 3. The CDR3 has 15 residues. CDR3 coding DNA: TGTGCCAGCAGCTTGGGACAGGGGGGGGACACTGAAGCTTTCTTT. It is translated as CASSLGQGGDTEAFF.

The genes are TRBV28 and TRBJ2-7; D is unclear. Germline CDR1 MDHEN, CDR2 SYDVKM. The CDR3 spans 14 residues. The V and J ends lost 3 bases and 6 bases respectively, with 15 bases between them. CDR3 residues: CASSFKSQYLEQYF. CDR3 in DNA: TGTGCCAGCAGTTTTAAGTCTCAGTATCTCGAGCAGTACTTC.

The chain couples TRBV11-2 to TRBJ1-1, with D uncertain. Germline values: CDR1 SGHAT, CDR2 FQNNGV. V was pared by 5 bases and J by 3 bases, with 16 bases between. The CDR3 consists of 15 residues. In DNA, the CDR3 is TGTGCCAGCAGCCTCGGGAGATGGGCGGACACTGAAGCTTTCTTT. Translating it yields CASSLGRWADTEAFF.

The genes are TRBV30 and TRBJ2-1, with TRBD2 matching 10 bases. The CDR3 totals 13 residues. V dropped 4 bases and J dropped 12; count of bases not matched to a gene: 9. CDR1 is GTSNPN, CDR2 SVGIG, per germline (reference sequence). CDR3 coding DNA: TGTGCCTGGATTTCGAGCGGGAGGGCCACGCAGTTCTTC. Protein product: CAWISSGRATQFF. Filled out from reference TRBV30 and TRBJ2-1, the complete variable domain reads SQTIHQWPATLVQPVGSPLSLECTVEGTSNPNLYWYRQAAGRGLQLLFYSVGIGQISSEVPQNLSASRPQDRQFILSSKKLLLSDSGFYLCAWISSGRATQFFGPGTRLTVL.

This clone was counted once. The rearrangement links TRBV6-5 to TRBJ1-3; unclear D gene. This CDR3 comprises 13 residues. V was pared by 7 bases and J by 0 bases, with 7 bases between. Germline V CDR1 and CDR2: MNHEY, SVGAGI. The CDR3 coding sequence is TGTGCCAGCACAGAAAGCTCTGGAAACACCATATATTTT. As protein: CASTESSGNTIYF.

The chain employs TRBV7-2 and TRBJ1-1, with D possibly TRBD1 on 6 matching bases. CDR1 is SGHTA and CDR2 is FQGNSA in the germline V gene. V lost 8 bases to trimming and J lost 4 bases, with 20 bases between them. This CDR3 is 15 amino acids long. The CDR3 sequence: CASRISRGFRTEAFF. As DNA, the CDR3 is TGTGCCAGCCGAATCTCCAGGGGCTTCCGCACTGAAGCTTTCTTT. The full variable domain, rest sourced from reference TRBV7-2 and TRBJ1-1, is GAGVSQSPSNKVTEKGKDVELRCDPISGHTALYWYRQSLGQGLEFLIYFQGNSAPDKSGLPSDRFSAERTGGSVSTLTIQRTQQEDSAVYLCASRISRGFRTEAFFGQGTRLTVV.

This clone was seen just once. The rearrangement links TRBV28 to TRBJ2-1; 10 positions match TRBD2. This CDR3 region has 14 residues. The junction had 4 bases not matched to a gene; V was cut back by 5 bases and J by 6 bases. Germline V lookup: CDR1 MDHEN, CDR2 SYDVKM. CDR3 sequence: CASSLAGVGNEQFF. In nucleotides, the CDR3 is TGTGCCAGCAGTCTAGCGGGAGTAGGCAATGAGCAGTTCTTC. Full variable domain (remainder filled in from reference TRBV28 and TRBJ2-1): DVKVTQSSRYLVKRTGEKVFLECVQDMDHENMFWYRQDPGLGLRLIYFSYDVKMKEKGDIPEGYSVSREKKERFSLILESASTNQTSMYLCASSLAGVGNEQFFGPGTRLTVL.

The rearrangement uses TRBV2 and TRBJ1-5; 9 nucleotides agree with TRBD1. In germline, CDR1 is SNHLY, CDR2 FYNNEI. The CDR3 is made up of 15 amino acids. The trim removed 5 bases at V and 4 bases at J, leaving 6 bases unmatched. The CDR3 DNA follows: TGTGCCAGCAGTAAGGTGGGACAGGGTAATCAGCCCCAGCATTTT. This gives the protein CASSKVGQGNQPQHF.

The table lists this clone with a few counts. This sequence joins TRBV6-5 and TRBJ2-2; TRBD1 agrees at 9 bases. CDR3 length equals 15 residues. The V gene end was trimmed by 6 bases and the J gene end by 5 bases; junction bases not matched to a gene: 7. Germline assignment: CDR1 MNHEY and CDR2 SVGAGI. This chain's CDR3 is CASSSPGQGTGELFF. CDR3 nucleotide sequence: TGTGCCAGCAGCAGCCCAGGACAGGGGACCGGGGAGCTGTTTTTT.

V is TRBV6-5 and J is TRBJ1-1; no reliable D call. CDR1 is MNHEY and CDR2 is SVGAGI in the germline V gene. CDR3 length: 14 amino acids. V shed 6 bases and J shed 0 bases, with 11 bases lying between them. The CDR3: CASSLSQMNTEAFF. CDR3 nucleotides: TGTGCCAGCAGCTTATCACAGATGAACACTGAAGCTTTCTTT.